Shown below are 17 T cell receptor beta chains from a single sample sequenced in a study of CD8 T cells in ankylosing spondylitis. MiXCR, applied by TCRdb to the 5' RACE reads, yields one record per CDR3 protein. This table holds approximately 300,000 distinct CDR3 sequences, 6.5% to 10% found once. Study-level results: What seemed typical of ankylosing spondylitis blood was a TCR beta motif built from several highly homologous variants.

These TCRs are of unknown antigen specificity. What was sequenced was blood, either unsorted or a sorted T cell fraction (not recorded which). The receptors come from a male donor with ankylosing spondylitis.

The table lists this clonotype with a count of one. The J gene is TRBJ1-1, the V gene TRBV6-1; D perhaps matches TRBD1 (5 bases). There are 15 residues in the CDR3. Germline V gene data show CDR1 as MNHNS and CDR2 as SASEGT. V lost 3 bases and J 0 bases, leaving 11 bases between the germline ends. This CDR3 reads CASSDHGRVNTEAFF. The CDR3 nucleotides are TGTGCCAGCAGTGACCATGGCAGGGTGAACACTGAAGCTTTCTTT.

The V and J genes are TRBV6-2 or TRBV6-3 and TRBJ2-7; D call uncertain. Germline V gives CDR1 MNHEY, CDR2 SVGEGT. V was shortened by 5 bases and J by 3 bases, with 8 bases between the two germline ends. The CDR3 runs to 12 residues. The CDR3 region is CASSTRGYEQYF. The CDR3, as DNA: TGTGCCAGCAGTACCCGTGGCTACGAGCAGTACTTC.

The chain carries TRBV7-8 and TRBJ2-1, with TRBD2 matching over 10 bases. The V segment lost 2 bases and the J segment 2 bases; nucleotides outside the gene matches: 15. Germline loops: CDR1 SGHVS, CDR2 FQNEAQ. The CDR3 is made up of 20 amino acids. CDR3: CASSLPLAGALGSPYNEQFF. The CDR3, as DNA: TGTGCCAGCAGCTTACCCCTAGCGGGAGCCTTAGGCAGCCCCTACAATGAGCAGTTCTTC.

The rearrangement uses TRBV9 and TRBJ2-2; D is ambiguous. The CDR3 is 13 residues long. The V end was cut by 5 bases, the J end by 1 base, with 6 bases between. Germline-derived CDR1 and CDR2 are SGDLS and YYNGEE. The CDR3 protein is CASREKNTGELFF. The CDR3 nucleotides read TGTGCCAGCAGAGAGAAGAACACCGGGGAGCTGTTTTTT. The full variable domain, its missing parts supplied by reference TRBV9 and TRBJ2-2, is DSGVTQTPKHLITATGQRVTLRCSPRSGDLSVYWYQQSLDQGLQFLIQYYNGEERAKGNILERFSAQQFPDLHSELNLSSLELGDSALYFCASREKNTGELFFGEGSRLTVL.

This clonotype was detected many times. The rearrangement joins TRBV20-1 to TRBJ2-5; D is uncertain. The CDR3 covers 13 residues. Trimming took 3 bases from V and 3 from J, leaving 11 bases between them. Germline lookup yields CDR1 DFQATT and CDR2 SNEGSKA (reference sequence). The CDR3 loop reads CSASYLDEETQYF. For the CDR3, the DNA is TGCAGTGCTAGTTATCTAGACGAAGAGACCCAGTACTTC.

The chain couples TRBV12-3 or TRBV12-4 to TRBJ2-5; perhaps TRBD2 as D (6 bases). CDR3 length: 15 amino acids. V shed 0 bases and J shed 5 bases, with 13 bases lying between them. The CDR3 protein is CASSLAERRDETQYF. As DNA, the CDR3 is TGTGCCAGCAGTTTAGCGGAGAGGCGGGATGAGACCCAGTACTTC.

Ten or more counts support this clonotype. J is TRBJ2-1 and V is TRBV6-5; 9 positions match TRBD1. Trimming took 2 bases from V and 7 from J; bases not matched to a gene: 3. Germline-derived CDR1 and CDR2 are MNHEY and SVGAGI. The CDR3 totals 14 residues. CDR3 nucleotide sequence: TGTGCCAGCAGTTACCCGACAGGGGGTAATGAGCAGTTCTTC. Its protein product is CASSYPTGGNEQFF.

This clonotype was recorded many times. The chain employs TRBV24-1 and TRBJ2-2; TRBD1 matches 9 bases. Germline V gene lookup returns CDR1 KGHDR and CDR2 SFDVKD. J was trimmed by 4 bases and V by 8 bases; bases with no gene match: 4. CDR3 length: 14 residues. The CDR3 DNA sequence: TGTGCCACCACCGGGACAGGGCCCACCGGGGAGCTGTTTTTT. It encodes CATTGTGPTGELFF.

V and J are TRBV20-1 and TRBJ2-1; tentatively, D is TRBD2 (7 bases). CDR1 and CDR2 (germline): DFQATT, SNEGSKA (reference sequence). The CDR3 has 13 amino acids. Trimming cost V 3 bases and J 8 bases, with 14 bases left between them. CDR3 DNA sequence: TGCAGTGCTAGGGGGGGGGCAGGGGATGAGCAGTTCTTC. Its protein product is CSARGGAGDEQFF.

The CDR3 DNA follows: TGCAGTGCTAGTGGTGGGAGAGGGAAGAGCTCCCAGTACTTC. This translates into CSASGGRGKSSQYF. The chain has TRBV20-1 and TRBJ2-5, with TRBD2 as a possible D gene (5 bases). Germline V lookup: CDR1 DFQATT, CDR2 SNEGSKA (reference sequence). With 3 bases removed from V and 9 bases from J, the gap between germline ends came to 20 bases. This CDR3 spans 14 amino acids.

In its sample, this clonotype was seen a few times. The rearrangement uses TRBV20-1 and TRBJ2-5; the D is unclear. The germline CDR1 and CDR2 sequences are DFQATT and SNEGSKA (reference sequence). V lost 0 bases and J 7 bases, leaving 12 bases between the germline ends. The CDR3 has 13 residues. The CDR3 bases are TGCAGTGCTAGAGATCCGGAACTGGGGACCCAGTACTTC. Amino acid sequence: CSARDPELGTQYF.

The chain carries TRBV18 and TRBJ1-1; a possible D gene is TRBD1 (6 bases). The germline V gene has CDR1 KGHSH and CDR2 LQKENI. This CDR3 comprises 13 residues. The V end lost 3 bases, the J end lost 6 bases, and 11 bases lay between the germline ends. DNA of the CDR3: TGTGCCAGCTCACCCTCGGGGGCCGCTGAAGCTTTCTTT. As protein: CASSPSGAAEAFF. The full variable domain, in which reference TRBV18 and TRBJ1-1 provide the parts outside the CDR3, is NAGVMQNPRHLVRRRGQEARLRCSPMKGHSHVYWYRQLPEEGLKFMVYLQKENIIDESGMPKERFSAEFPKEGPSILRIQQVVRGDSAAYFCASSPSGAAEAFFGQGTRLTVV.

This clonotype has more than one count but fewer than ten. The CDR3 DNA reads TGTGCCAGCAGCGGTCGGACGGAAGGAAACATTCAGTACTTC. It yields the protein CASSGRTEGNIQYF. The gene calls are TRBV7-9 and TRBJ2-4; no definite D call. The CDR3 runs 14 residues. The germline V gene has CDR1 SEHNR and CDR2 FQNEAQ (reference sequence). Trimming left V 5 bases short and J 6 bases short, with 14 bases between.

In DNA, the CDR3 is TGCGCCAGCAGCTTGCAGGGGGATACCTTTGAATCACCCCTCCACTTT. Residues: CASSLQGDTFESPLHF. The chain employs TRBV5-1 and TRBJ1-6; the match to TRBD1 covers 7 bases. Losses at the gene ends were 1 base for V and 10 bases for J; bases not matched to a gene: 11. This CDR3 has 16 residues. Germline CDR1 is SGHRS and CDR2 is YFSETQ.

This clonotype was recorded a few times. This chain uses TRBV6-2 or TRBV6-3 with TRBJ2-5, with a weak D call TRBD1 (5 bases). This CDR3 contains 15 residues. V dropped 0 bases and J dropped 5 bases, with 13 bases sitting between them. CDR1 is MNHEY and CDR2 is SVGEGT in the germline V gene. The CDR3 sequence is CASSYSRELRETQYF. For the CDR3, the DNA is TGTGCCAGCAGTTACTCCAGGGAACTTCGGGAGACCCAGTACTTC.

This clonotype was recorded a few times. This chain links TRBV4-1 with TRBJ1-2; TRBD1 matches 8 bases. Germline CDR1 reads MGHRA; CDR2 reads YSYEKL. The CDR3 has 18 amino acids. Trimming at V came to 3 bases and at J to 0 bases, leaving 12 bases not matched to a gene. The CDR3 nucleotides are TGCGCCAGCAGCCACCTTGCCGACAGGGGACTAGCTAACTATGGCTACACCTTC. This codes for CASSHLADRGLANYGYTF.

The sample holds many counts of this clonotype. The chain's CDR3 is CASSLQGPGGPEKLFF. In nucleotides, the CDR3 is TGTGCCAGCAGTCTCCAGGGCCCGGGGGGCCCTGAAAAACTGTTTTTT. V and J are TRBV12-3 or TRBV12-4 and TRBJ1-4; possibly TRBD1 for D (6 bases). The CDR3 is made up of 16 amino acids. Trimming stripped 5 bases from V and 7 bases from J, with 20 bases between.